A single sample is the source of the 6 T cell receptor beta chains below, sequenced in a study of cytotoxic CD8 clonotypes in ibrutinib-treated CLL. The table came from immunoSEQ multiplex PCR; TCRdb's copy has only in-frame clones and leaves some out. The data show 150,000 or so clones, approximately 83% seen once. The sequencing here drew on PBMCs, taken after 24 months of ibrutinib treatment. Receptor source: a human donor with chronic lymphocytic leukemia.

This clone was picked up one time. The chain links TRBV9 to TRBJ2-3; 7 bases match TRBD2. The V and J ends lost 1 base and 3 bases, in that order; junction bases with no gene match: 5. Germline CDR1 reads SGDLS; CDR2 reads YYNGEE. The CDR3 extends over 15 amino acids. CDR3 DNA sequence: TGTGCCAGCAGCGTATCTAGCGGCGTAACAGATACGCAGTATTTT. It codes for CASSVSSGVTDTQYF.

V and J are TRBV30 and TRBJ1-3, with a weak D call TRBD1 (5 bases). The CDR3 totals 16 residues. Germline V gives CDR1 GTSNPN, CDR2 SVGIG (reference sequence). With 2 bases removed from V and 5 bases from J, the gap between germline ends came to 19 bases. CDR3 amino acids: CAWSLVSPRGRNTIYF. The CDR3 region has the DNA TGTGCCTGGAGTTTGGTATCTCCCCGGGGGAGAAACACCATATATTTT.

The chain is built from TRBV5-1 and TRBJ1-4; D gene ambiguous. Germline V gene sequence: CDR1 SGHRS, CDR2 YFSETQ. Deletions cut 4 bases from V and 0 bases from J, with 13 bases between. The CDR3 is made up of 16 amino acids. CDR3 region: CASSPTGGATNEKLFF. The CDR3 bases are TGCGCCAGCAGCCCCACCGGCGGCGCAACTAATGAAAAACTGTTTTTT.

This rearrangement joins TRBV7-2 to TRBJ1-2; D unresolved. CDR1 and CDR2 (germline): SGHTA, FQGNSA. V was shortened by 5 bases and J by 4 bases, with 11 bases between the two germline ends. The CDR3 totals 13 residues. For the CDR3, the DNA is TGTGCCAGCAGCCAGGACGGCAGCTATGGCTACACCTTC. It encodes CASSQDGSYGYTF.

This chain joins TRBV19 and TRBJ1-1; no clear D gene. Germline lookup yields CDR1 LNHDA and CDR2 SQIVND (reference sequence). CDR3 length equals 13 residues. Trimming shortened V by 1 base and J by 1 base, and 4 bases separated the two germline ends. CDR3 DNA sequence: TGTGCCAGTAGTATAGGGGCGAACACTGAAGCTTTCTTT. It yields the protein CASSIGANTEAFF.

This clone appeared once. The rearrangement uses TRBV6-6 and TRBJ1-1; 8 positions match TRBD1. V lost 6 bases, J lost 5 bases, and 11 bases stayed unmatched. CDR3 length equals 15 residues. Germline V lookup: CDR1 MNHNY, CDR2 SVGAGI (reference sequence). CDR3 nucleotides: TGTGCCAGCAGGCAACAGGGGGAAAGTAGAACTGAAGCTTTCTTT. Translated: CASRQQGESRTEAFF.